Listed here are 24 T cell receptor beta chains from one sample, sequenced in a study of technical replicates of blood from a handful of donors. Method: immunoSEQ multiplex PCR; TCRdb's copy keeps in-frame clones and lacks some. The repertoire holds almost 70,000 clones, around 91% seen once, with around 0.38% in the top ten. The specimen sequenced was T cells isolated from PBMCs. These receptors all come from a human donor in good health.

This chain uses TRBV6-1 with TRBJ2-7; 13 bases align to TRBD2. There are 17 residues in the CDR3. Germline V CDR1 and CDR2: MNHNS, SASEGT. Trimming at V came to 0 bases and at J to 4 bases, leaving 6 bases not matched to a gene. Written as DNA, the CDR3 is TGTGCCAGCAGTGAAGCGGAAAGACTAGCGGGAGGATACGAGCAGTACTTC. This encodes CASSEAERLAGGYEQYF.

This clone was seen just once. CDR3 residues: CASSPQNENTGELFF. Here the CDR3 DNA reads TGTGCCAGCAGCCCCCAGAACGAGAACACCGGGGAGCTGTTTTTT. The V call is TRBV7-3, the J call TRBJ2-2; D remains unclear. Between the trimmed V and J ends, which lost 5 bases and 1 base, there was a span of 11 bases. The CDR3 totals 15 residues. CDR1 SGHTA and CDR2 FQGTGA come from the germline V gene.

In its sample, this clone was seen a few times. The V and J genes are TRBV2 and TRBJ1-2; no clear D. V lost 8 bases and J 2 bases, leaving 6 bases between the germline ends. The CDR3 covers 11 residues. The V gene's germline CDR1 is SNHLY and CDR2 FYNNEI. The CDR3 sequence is CASGKNYGYTF. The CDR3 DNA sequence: TGTGCCAGCGGCAAGAACTATGGCTACACCTTC.

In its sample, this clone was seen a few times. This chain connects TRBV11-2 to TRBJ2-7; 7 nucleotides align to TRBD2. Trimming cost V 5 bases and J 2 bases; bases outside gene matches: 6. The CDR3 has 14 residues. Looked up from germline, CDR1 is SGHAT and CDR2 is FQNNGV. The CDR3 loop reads CASSRTSVAYEQYF. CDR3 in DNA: TGTGCCAGCAGCAGAACTAGCGTTGCCTACGAGCAGTACTTC.

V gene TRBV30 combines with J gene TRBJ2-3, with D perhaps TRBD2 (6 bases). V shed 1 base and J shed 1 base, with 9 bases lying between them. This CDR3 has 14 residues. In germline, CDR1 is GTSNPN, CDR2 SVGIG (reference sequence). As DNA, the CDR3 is TGTGCCTGGAGTGAACTAGCTCGCACAGATACGCAGTATTTT. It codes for CAWSELARTDTQYF. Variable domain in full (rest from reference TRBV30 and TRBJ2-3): SQTIHQWPATLVQPVGSPLSLECTVEGTSNPNLYWYRQAAGRGLQLLFYSVGIGQISSEVPQNLSASRPQDRQFILSSKKLLLSDSGFYLCAWSELARTDTQYFGPGTRLTVL.

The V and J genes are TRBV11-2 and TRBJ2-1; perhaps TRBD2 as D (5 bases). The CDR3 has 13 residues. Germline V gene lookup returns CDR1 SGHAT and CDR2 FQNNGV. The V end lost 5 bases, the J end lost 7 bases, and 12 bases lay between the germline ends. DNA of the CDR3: TGTGCCAGCAGCGCCGCTCCGGGGAATGAGCAGTTCTTC. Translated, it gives CASSAAPGNEQFF.

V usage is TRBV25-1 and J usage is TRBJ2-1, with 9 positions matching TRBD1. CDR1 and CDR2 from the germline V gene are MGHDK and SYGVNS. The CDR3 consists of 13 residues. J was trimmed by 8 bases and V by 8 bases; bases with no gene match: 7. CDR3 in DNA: TGTGCCAGCGGACGGGGACAGGGAGATGAGCAGTTCTTC. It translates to CASGRGQGDEQFF.

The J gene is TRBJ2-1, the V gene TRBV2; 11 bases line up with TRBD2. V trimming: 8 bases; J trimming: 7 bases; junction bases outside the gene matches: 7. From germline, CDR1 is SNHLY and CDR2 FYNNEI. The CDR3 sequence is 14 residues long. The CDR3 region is CASVTSGSFNEQFF. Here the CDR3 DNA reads TGTGCCAGCGTAACTAGCGGGAGTTTTAATGAGCAGTTCTTC.

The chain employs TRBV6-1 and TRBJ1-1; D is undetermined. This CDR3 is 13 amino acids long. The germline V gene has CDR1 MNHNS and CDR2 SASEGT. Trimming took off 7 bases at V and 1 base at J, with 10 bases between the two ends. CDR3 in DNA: TGTGCCAGCATTATTCTAGGGAACACTGAAGCTTTCTTT. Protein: CASIILGNTEAFF.

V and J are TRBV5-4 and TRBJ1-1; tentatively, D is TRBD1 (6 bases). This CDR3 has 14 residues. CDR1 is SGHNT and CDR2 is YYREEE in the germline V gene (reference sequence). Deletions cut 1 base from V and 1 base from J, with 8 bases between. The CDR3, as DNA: TGTGCCAGCAGCTTGCAGGGGCCGAACACTGAAGCTTTCTTT. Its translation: CASSLQGPNTEAFF.

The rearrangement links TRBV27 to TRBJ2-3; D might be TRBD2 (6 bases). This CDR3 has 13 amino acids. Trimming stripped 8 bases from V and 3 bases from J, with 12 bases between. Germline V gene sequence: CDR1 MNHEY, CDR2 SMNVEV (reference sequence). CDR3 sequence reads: CASSRGGTDTQYF. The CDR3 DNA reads TGTGCCAGCTCCCGCGGAGGGACAGATACGCAGTATTTT.

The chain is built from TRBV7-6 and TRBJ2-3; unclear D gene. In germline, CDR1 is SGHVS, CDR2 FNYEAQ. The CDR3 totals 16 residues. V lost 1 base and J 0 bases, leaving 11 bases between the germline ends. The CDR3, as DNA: TGTGCCAGCAGCTTAGGAGTGGGCCTAAGCACAGATACGCAGTATTTT. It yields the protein CASSLGVGLSTDTQYF.

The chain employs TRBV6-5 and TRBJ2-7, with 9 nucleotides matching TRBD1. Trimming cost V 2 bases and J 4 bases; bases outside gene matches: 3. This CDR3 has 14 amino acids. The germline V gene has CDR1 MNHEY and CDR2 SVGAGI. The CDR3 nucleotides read TGTGCCAGCAGTTACGCGGGACAGGGTTACGAGCAGTACTTC. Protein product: CASSYAGQGYEQYF.

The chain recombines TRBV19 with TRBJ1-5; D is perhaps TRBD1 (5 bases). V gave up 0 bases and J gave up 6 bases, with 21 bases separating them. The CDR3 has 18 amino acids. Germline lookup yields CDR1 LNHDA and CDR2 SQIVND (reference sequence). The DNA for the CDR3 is TGTGCCAGTAGTATAGATGCCCTCCAGGGTTTGTTTGGTCAGCCCCAGCATTTT. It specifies CASSIDALQGLFGQPQHF.

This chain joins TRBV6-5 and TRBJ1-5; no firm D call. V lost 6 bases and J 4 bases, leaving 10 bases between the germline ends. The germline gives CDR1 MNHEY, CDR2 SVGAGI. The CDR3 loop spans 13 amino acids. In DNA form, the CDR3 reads TGTGCCAGCAGCTTGGGCTTAAATCAGCCCCAGCATTTT. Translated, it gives CASSLGLNQPQHF.

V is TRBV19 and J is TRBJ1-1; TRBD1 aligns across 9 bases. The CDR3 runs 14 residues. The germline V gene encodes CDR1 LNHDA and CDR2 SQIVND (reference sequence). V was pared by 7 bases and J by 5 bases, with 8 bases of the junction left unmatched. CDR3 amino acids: CASNAGQGVTEAFF. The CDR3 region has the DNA TGTGCCAGTAATGCGGGACAGGGAGTGACTGAAGCTTTCTTT.

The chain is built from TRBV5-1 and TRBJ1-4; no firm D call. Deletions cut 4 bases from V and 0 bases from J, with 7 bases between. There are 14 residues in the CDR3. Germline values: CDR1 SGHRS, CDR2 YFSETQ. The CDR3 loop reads CASSVDATNEKLFF. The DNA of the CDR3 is TGCGCCAGCAGCGTAGATGCAACTAATGAAAAACTGTTTTTT.

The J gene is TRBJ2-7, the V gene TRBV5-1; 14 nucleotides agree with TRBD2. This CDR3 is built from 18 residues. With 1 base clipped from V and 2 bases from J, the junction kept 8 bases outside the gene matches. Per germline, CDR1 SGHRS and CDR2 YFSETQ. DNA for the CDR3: TGCGCCAGCAGCTTGAGATCTGAGACTAGCGGGAGGGCCTACGAGCAGTACTTC. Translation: CASSLRSETSGRAYEQYF. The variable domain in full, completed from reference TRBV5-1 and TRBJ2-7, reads KAGVTQTPRYLIKTRGQQVTLSCSPISGHRSVSWYQQTPGQGLQFLFEYFSETQRNKGNFPGRFSGRQFSNSRSEMNVSTLELGDSALYLCASSLRSETSGRAYEQYFGPGTRLTVT.

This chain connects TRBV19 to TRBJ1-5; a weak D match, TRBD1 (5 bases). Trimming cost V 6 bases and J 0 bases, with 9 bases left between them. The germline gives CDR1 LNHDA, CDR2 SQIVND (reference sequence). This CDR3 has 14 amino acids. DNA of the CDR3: TGTGCCAGTAGCGGGGGGGGTAGCAATCAGCCCCAGCATTTT. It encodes CASSGGGSNQPQHF.

The CDR3 spells CASSPTRLASTDTQYF. CDR3 coding DNA: TGTGCCAGCAGCCCGACCAGACTAGCGTCCACAGATACGCAGTATTTT. The chain recombines TRBV7-6 with TRBJ2-3; 8 bases line up with TRBD2. V trimming: 5 bases; J trimming: 2 bases; junction bases outside the gene matches: 9. The CDR3 runs 16 residues. The germline V gene has CDR1 SGHVS and CDR2 FNYEAQ.

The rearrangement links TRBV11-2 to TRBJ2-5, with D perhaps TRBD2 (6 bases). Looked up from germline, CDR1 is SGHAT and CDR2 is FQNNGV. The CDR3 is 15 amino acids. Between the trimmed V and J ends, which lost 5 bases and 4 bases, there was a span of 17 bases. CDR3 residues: CASSTVRLGLETQYF. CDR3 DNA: TGTGCCAGCAGCACAGTTAGACTAGGTCTAGAGACCCAGTACTTC.

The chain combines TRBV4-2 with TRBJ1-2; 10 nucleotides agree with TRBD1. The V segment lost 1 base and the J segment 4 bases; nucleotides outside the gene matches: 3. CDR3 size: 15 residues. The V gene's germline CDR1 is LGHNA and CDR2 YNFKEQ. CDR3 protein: CASSQATGGGYGYTF. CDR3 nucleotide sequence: TGTGCCAGCAGCCAAGCGACAGGGGGCGGCTATGGCTACACCTTC.

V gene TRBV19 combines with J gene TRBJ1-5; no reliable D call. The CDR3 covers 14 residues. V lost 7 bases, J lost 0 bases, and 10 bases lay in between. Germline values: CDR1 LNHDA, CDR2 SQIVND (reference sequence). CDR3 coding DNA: TGTGCCAGTACCCCCTTAGATAGCAATCAGCCCCAGCATTTT. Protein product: CASTPLDSNQPQHF.

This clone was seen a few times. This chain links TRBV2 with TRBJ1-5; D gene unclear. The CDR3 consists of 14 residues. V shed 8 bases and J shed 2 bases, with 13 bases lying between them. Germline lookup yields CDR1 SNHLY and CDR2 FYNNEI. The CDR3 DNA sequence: TGTGCCAGCTCAGGAGGCGACCGCAATCAGCCCCAGCATTTT. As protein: CASSGGDRNQPQHF.